A single sample is the source of the 9 T cell receptor beta chains below, sequenced in a study of blood T cell repertoires in COVID-19. Clones were sequenced by immunoSEQ multiplex PCR, and TCRdb holds only the in-frame ones, with some missing. The data contain 200,000 to 250,000 clones, 80% to 90% of them singletons. Sequences were obtained from peripheral blood. These receptors all come from a woman of 80 years or more with active or convalescent COVID-19.

This chain connects TRBV7-2 to TRBJ1-5; D perhaps matches TRBD1 (6 bases). V was pared by 1 base and J by 6 bases, with 13 bases between. Germline V lookup: CDR1 SGHTA, CDR2 FQGNSA. The CDR3 spans 15 residues. The CDR3 region has the DNA TGTGCCAGCAGCTTAGACAGGGCAGTAGGTCAGCCCCAGCATTTT. Residues: CASSLDRAVGQPQHF.

V gene TRBV3-1 (or the pseudogene TRBV3-2) combines with J gene TRBJ1-5; 8 bases match TRBD1. J lost 4 bases, V lost 5 bases, and 1 base had no gene match. From germline, CDR1 is LGHDT and CDR2 YNNKEL (reference sequence). This CDR3 has 13 residues. The CDR3 spells CASSGTGNQPQHF. The CDR3 DNA is TGTGCCAGCAGCGGGACAGGTAATCAGCCCCAGCATTTT.

This clone has a count of ten or more. The genes are TRBV9 and TRBJ2-3, with no clear D. This CDR3 has 13 residues. CDR1 and CDR2 (germline): SGDLS, YYNGEE. The germline V and J ends were trimmed by 4 bases and 1 base, with 7 bases remaining between them. The CDR3 protein is CASSYRGTDTQYF. In nucleotides, the CDR3 is TGTGCCAGCAGCTATCGGGGCACAGATACGCAGTATTTT.

The rearrangement joins TRBV14 to TRBJ2-3, with D maybe TRBD1 (6 bases). The V gene lost 0 bases and the J gene lost 1 base, with 14 bases spanning the gap. Germline CDR1 and CDR2: SGHDN and FVKESK. The CDR3 is 17 residues long. The CDR3 sequence is CASSQDSRGWGTDTQYF. The CDR3 DNA follows: TGTGCCAGCAGCCAAGACTCTAGGGGGTGGGGCACAGATACGCAGTATTTT.

The chain links TRBV5-1 to TRBJ2-3, with TRBD2 matching over 11 bases. This CDR3 is built from 15 residues. V was pared by 5 bases and J by 3 bases, with 5 bases of the junction left unmatched. The germline CDR1 and CDR2 sequences are SGHRS and YFSETQ. CDR3: CASSSGGARTDTQYF. The CDR3 DNA sequence: TGCGCCAGCAGTAGCGGGGGGGCGAGAACAGATACGCAGTATTTT.

The V gene is TRBV6-5, the J gene TRBJ1-3, with a weak D call TRBD1 (5 bases). Per the germline V gene, CDR1 is MNHEY and CDR2 is SVGAGI. The CDR3 runs 15 residues. The V and J ends lost 7 bases and 0 bases respectively, with 13 bases between them. CDR3 DNA: TGTGCCAGCACCCGGGACTTTTTCTCTGGAAACACCATATATTTT. Translated: CASTRDFFSGNTIYF.

The V call is TRBV12-2, the J call TRBJ2-7; the table's D call, TRBD2, was not checked against the DNA. TRBV12-2 is an annotated pseudogene. The CDR3 sequence is 18 residues long. In DNA form, the CDR3 reads TGTGCAAGTCGCCCCAGCCCGGGACTAGTTTTATGGGACTACGAGCAGTACTTC. Its translation is CASRPSPGLVLWDYEQYF.

The chain links TRBV15 to TRBJ1-3; possibly TRBD1 for D (5 bases). With 1 base removed from V and 0 bases from J, the gap between germline ends came to 10 bases. CDR1 and CDR2 from the germline V gene are LNHNV and YYDKDF (reference sequence). This CDR3 is 16 amino acids long. CDR3 DNA: TGTGCCACCAGCAGAGGGGCGGGGGACTCTGGAAACACCATATATTTT. This gives the protein CATSRGAGDSGNTIYF.

The rearrangement uses TRBV7-9 and TRBJ1-5; 7 nucleotides line up with TRBD1. The CDR3 has 14 amino acids. The junction had 7 bases not matched to a gene; V was cut back by 5 bases and J by 6 bases. CDR1 is SEHNR, CDR2 FQNEAQ, per germline (reference sequence). This CDR3 is CASSTDRDAQPQHF. Here the CDR3 DNA reads TGTGCCAGCAGCACTGACAGGGACGCTCAGCCCCAGCATTTT.